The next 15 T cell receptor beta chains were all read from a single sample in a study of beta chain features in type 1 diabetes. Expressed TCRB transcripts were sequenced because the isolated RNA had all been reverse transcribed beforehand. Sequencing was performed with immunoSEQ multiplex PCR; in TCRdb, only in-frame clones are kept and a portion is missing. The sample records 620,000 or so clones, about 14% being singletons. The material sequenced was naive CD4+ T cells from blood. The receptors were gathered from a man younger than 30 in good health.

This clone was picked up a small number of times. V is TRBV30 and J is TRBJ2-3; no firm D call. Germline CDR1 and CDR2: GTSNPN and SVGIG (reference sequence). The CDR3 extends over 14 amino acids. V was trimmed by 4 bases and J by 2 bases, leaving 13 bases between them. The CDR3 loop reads CAWMGARNTDTQYF. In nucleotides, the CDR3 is TGTGCCTGGATGGGCGCCAGAAACACAGATACGCAGTATTTT.

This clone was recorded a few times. The CDR3 reads CASTMRGVTGELFF. The CDR3 DNA reads TGTGCCAGCACCATGCGAGGGGTCACCGGGGAGCTGTTTTTT. This chain links TRBV6-6 with TRBJ2-2; tentatively, D is TRBD1 or TRBD2 (5 bases each). Between the trimmed V and J ends, which lost 7 bases and 4 bases, there was a span of 13 bases. The length of the CDR3 is 14 residues. Germline CDR1 MNHNY, CDR2 SVGAGI (reference sequence).

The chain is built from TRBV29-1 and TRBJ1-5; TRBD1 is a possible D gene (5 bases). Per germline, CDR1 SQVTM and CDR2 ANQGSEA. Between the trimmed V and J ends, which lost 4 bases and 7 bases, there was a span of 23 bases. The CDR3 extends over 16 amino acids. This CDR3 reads CSVVVGGSELTQPQHF. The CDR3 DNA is TGCAGCGTTGTCGTTGGGGGAAGTGAGCTAACCCAGCCCCAGCATTTT. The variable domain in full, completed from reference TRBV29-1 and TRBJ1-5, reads SAVISQKPSRDICQRGTSLTIQCQVDSQVTMMFWYRQQPGQSLTLIATANQGSEATYESGFVIDKFPISRPNLTFSTLTVSNMSPEDSSIYLCSVVVGGSELTQPQHFGDGTRLSIL.

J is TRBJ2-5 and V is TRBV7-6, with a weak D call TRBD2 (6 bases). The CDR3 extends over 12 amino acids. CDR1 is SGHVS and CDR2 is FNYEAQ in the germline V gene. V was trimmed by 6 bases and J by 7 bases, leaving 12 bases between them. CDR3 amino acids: CASSPGVMTQYF. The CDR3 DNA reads TGTGCCAGCAGTCCGGGGGTAATGACCCAGTACTTC.

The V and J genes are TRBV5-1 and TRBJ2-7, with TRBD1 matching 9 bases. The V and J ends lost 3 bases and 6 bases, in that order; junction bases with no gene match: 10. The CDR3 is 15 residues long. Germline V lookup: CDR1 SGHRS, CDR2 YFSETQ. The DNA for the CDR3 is TGCGCCAGCAGCTCCCCTACCGGGACAGGGCGCGAGCAGTACTTC. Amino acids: CASSSPTGTGREQYF.

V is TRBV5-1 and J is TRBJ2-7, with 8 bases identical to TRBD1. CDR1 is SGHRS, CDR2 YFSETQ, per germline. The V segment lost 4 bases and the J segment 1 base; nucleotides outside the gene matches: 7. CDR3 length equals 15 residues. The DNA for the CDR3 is TGCGCCAGCAGCATCGCCGGGACAGGTTCCTACGAGCAGTACTTC. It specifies CASSIAGTGSYEQYF.

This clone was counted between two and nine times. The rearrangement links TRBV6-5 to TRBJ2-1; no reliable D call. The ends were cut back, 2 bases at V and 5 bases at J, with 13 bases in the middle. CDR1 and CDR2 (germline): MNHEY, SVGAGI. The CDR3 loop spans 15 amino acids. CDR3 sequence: CASSYLPTLDNEQFF. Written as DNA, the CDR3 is TGTGCCAGCAGTTACCTCCCGACTCTTGACAATGAGCAGTTCTTC.

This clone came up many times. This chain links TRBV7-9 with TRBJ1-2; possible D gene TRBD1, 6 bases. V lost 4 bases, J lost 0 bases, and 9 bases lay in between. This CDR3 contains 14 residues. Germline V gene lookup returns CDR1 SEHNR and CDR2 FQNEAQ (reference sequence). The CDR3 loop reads CASSSGTPNYGYTF. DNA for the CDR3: TGTGCCAGCAGCTCCGGGACACCTAACTATGGCTACACCTTC.

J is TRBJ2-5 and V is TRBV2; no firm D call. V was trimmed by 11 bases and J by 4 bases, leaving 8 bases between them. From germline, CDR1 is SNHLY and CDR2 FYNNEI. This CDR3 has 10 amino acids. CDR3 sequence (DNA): TGTGCCTCTAGGGCAGAGACCCAGTACTTC. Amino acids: CASRAETQYF. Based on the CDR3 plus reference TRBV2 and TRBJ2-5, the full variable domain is EPEVTQTPSHQVTQMGQEVILRCVPISNHLYFYWYRQILGQKVEFLVSFYNNEISEKSEIFDDQFSVERPDGSNFTLKIRSTKLEDSAMYFCASRAETQYFGPGTRLLVL.

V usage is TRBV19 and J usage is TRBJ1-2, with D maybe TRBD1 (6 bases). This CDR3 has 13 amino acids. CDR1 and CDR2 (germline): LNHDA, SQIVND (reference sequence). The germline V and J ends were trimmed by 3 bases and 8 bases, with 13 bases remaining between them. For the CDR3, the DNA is TGTGCCAGTAGTATGCTAAACAGGGTCGGCTACACCTTC. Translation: CASSMLNRVGYTF. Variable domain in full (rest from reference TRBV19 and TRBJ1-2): DGGITQSPKYLFRKEGQNVTLSCEQNLNHDAMYWYRQDPGQGLRLIYYSQIVNDFQKGDIAEGYSVSREKKESFPLTVTSAQKNPTAFYLCASSMLNRVGYTFGSGTRLTVV.

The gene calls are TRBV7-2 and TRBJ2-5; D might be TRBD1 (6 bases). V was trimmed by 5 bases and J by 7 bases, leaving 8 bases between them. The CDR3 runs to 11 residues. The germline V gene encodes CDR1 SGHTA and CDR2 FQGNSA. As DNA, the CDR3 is TGTGCCAGCAGCCTGGGGGCGACCCAGTACTTC. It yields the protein CASSLGATQYF. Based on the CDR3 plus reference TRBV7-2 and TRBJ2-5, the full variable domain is GAGVSQSPSNKVTEKGKDVELRCDPISGHTALYWYRQSLGQGLEFLIYFQGNSAPDKSGLPSDRFSAERTGGSVSTLTIQRTQQEDSAVYLCASSLGATQYFGPGTRLLVL.

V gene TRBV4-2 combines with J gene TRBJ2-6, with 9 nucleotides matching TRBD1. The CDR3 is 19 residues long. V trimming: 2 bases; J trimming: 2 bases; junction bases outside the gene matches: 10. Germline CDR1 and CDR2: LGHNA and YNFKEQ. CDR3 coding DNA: TGTGCCAGCAGCCAATCTACGGGACAGGGAAGGGCTGGGGCCAACGTCCTGACTTTC. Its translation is CASSQSTGQGRAGANVLTF.

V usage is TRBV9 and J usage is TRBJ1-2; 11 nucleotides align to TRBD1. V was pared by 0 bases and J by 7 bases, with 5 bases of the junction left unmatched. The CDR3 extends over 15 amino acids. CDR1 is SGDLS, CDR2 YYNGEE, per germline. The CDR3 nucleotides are TGTGCCAGCAGCGTAGAAGGACAGGGGGCTGGTGGCTACACCTTC. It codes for CASSVEGQGAGGYTF. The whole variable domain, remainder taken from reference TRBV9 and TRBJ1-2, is DSGVTQTPKHLITATGQRVTLRCSPRSGDLSVYWYQQSLDQGLQFLIQYYNGEERAKGNILERFSAQQFPDLHSELNLSSLELGDSALYFCASSVEGQGAGGYTFGSGTRLTVV.

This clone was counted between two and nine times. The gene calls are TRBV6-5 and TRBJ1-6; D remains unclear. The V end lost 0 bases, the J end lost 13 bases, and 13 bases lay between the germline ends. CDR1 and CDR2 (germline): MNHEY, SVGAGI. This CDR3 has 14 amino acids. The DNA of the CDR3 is TGTGCCAGCAGTTACTCGGACGGGCGACCGCCCCTCCACTTT. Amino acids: CASSYSDGRPPLHF.

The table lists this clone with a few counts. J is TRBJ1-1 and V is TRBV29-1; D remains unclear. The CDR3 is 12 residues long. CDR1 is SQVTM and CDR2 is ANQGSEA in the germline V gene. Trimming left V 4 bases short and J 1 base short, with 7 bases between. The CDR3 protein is CSVGGSNTEAFF. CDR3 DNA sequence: TGCAGCGTTGGGGGTTCGAACACTGAAGCTTTCTTT.